Each of the 9 T cell receptor beta chains below was sequenced from the same sample in a study of T-cell memory formation after mild COVID-19. TCRdb used MiXCR to reprocess the 5' RACE reads, holding one entry per CDR3 protein. The sample includes about 250,000 distinct CDR3 sequences, 15% of them seen just once. Sequences were obtained from PBMCs or a T cell subset sorted from them (not recorded which). The receptors here all came from an adult woman who had mild COVID-19 (a few samples of this study predate the infection). Cell type and time point are not known.

The V call is TRBV18, the J call TRBJ2-5, with D possibly TRBD2 on 5 matching bases. V was trimmed by 3 bases and J by 5 bases, leaving 16 bases between them. The germline V gene encodes CDR1 KGHSH and CDR2 LQKENI. The CDR3 consists of 15 residues. CDR3 coding DNA: TGTGCCAGCTCACCTAATTCCGGGATTGCGGAGACCCAGTACTTC. This translates into CASSPNSGIAETQYF.

This clonotype occurred a few times. The rearrangement uses TRBV6-2 or TRBV6-3 and TRBJ2-1, with 7 positions matching TRBD1. The CDR3 runs to 11 residues. V trimming: 10 bases; J trimming: 15 bases; junction bases outside the gene matches: 12. The germline CDR1 and CDR2 sequences are MNHEY and SVGEGT. The CDR3 is CATRLAGTAFF. The CDR3 bases are TGTGCCACCCGTCTGGCCGGGACAGCGTTCTTC.

This clonotype was found many times. The V and J genes are TRBV5-1 and TRBJ2-1; D is ambiguous. Germline V gives CDR1 SGHRS, CDR2 YFSETQ. CDR3 size: 14 residues. Trimming stripped 0 bases from V and 4 bases from J, with 8 bases between. The CDR3 region is CASSLVSGYNEQFF. The CDR3 DNA is TGCGCCAGCAGCTTGGTATCCGGGTACAATGAGCAGTTCTTC.

This clonotype came up a few times. The V gene is TRBV7-9, the J gene TRBJ2-5, with TRBD1 matching over 10 bases. CDR3 size: 15 residues. The trim removed 5 bases at V and 1 base at J, leaving 4 bases unmatched. Germline values: CDR1 SEHNR, CDR2 FQNEAQ (reference sequence). The CDR3 protein is CASSPGTGVQETQYF. Here the CDR3 DNA reads TGTGCCAGCAGCCCCGGGACAGGGGTCCAAGAGACCCAGTACTTC.

This clonotype appeared many times. The chain has TRBV7-2 and TRBJ2-3; 9 bases match TRBD2. After removal of 3 bases from V and 0 bases from J, the junction contained 1 base not matched to a gene. Germline lookup yields CDR1 SGHTA and CDR2 FQGNSA. The CDR3 runs to 15 residues. CDR3 nucleotide sequence: TGTGCCAGCAGCTTCGGACTAGCGAGCACAGATACGCAGTATTTT. Amino acids: CASSFGLASTDTQYF.

This clonotype has just a few counts. The gene calls are TRBV12-3 or TRBV12-4 and TRBJ1-6; D ambiguous. This CDR3 comprises 15 residues. Trimming left V 1 base short and J 7 bases short, with 11 bases between. CDR3 loop: CASSLGPGRNSPLHF. DNA for the CDR3: TGTGCCAGCAGTTTAGGGCCTGGAAGGAATTCACCCCTCCACTTT.

The chain joins TRBV5-1 to TRBJ2-1, with 10 bases aligning to TRBD2. This CDR3 spans 16 amino acids. The V gene's germline CDR1 is SGHRS and CDR2 YFSETQ. Trimming at V came to 2 bases and at J to 7 bases, leaving 9 bases not matched to a gene. This CDR3 is CASSFRAAGGRNEQFF. In nucleotides, the CDR3 is TGCGCCAGCAGCTTCCGAGCAGCGGGGGGGCGAAATGAGCAGTTCTTC.

V is TRBV18 and J is TRBJ2-2, with D possibly called TRBD1 or TRBD2 (5 bases each). Looked up from germline, CDR1 is KGHSH and CDR2 is LQKENI. This CDR3 spans 13 amino acids. V gave up 4 bases and J gave up 8 bases, with 11 bases separating them. CDR3 coding DNA: TGTGCCAGCTCACGGGACGCTCAAGGGGAGCTGTTTTTT. This translates into CASSRDAQGELFF. Full variable domain (outside the CDR3, taken from reference TRBV18 and TRBJ2-2): NAGVMQNPRHLVRRRGQEARLRCSPMKGHSHVYWYRQLPEEGLKFMVYLQKENIIDESGMPKERFSAEFPKEGPSILRIQQVVRGDSAAYFCASSRDAQGELFFGEGSRLTVL.

This clonotype was counted only a few times. CDR3 DNA: TGTGCCAGCAACCGGGGTGGTACGCAGTATTTT. It encodes CASNRGGTQYF. The chain has TRBV6-5 and TRBJ2-3; D perhaps matches TRBD2 (5 bases). Germline CDR1 reads MNHEY; CDR2 reads SVGAGI. CDR3 length equals 11 residues. V was pared by 7 bases and J by 8 bases, with 10 bases between.